Described below is a single T cell receptor (beta chain) sequence and its context. Its antigen is currently unknown. Germline V gene lookup returns CDR1 SEHNR and CDR2 FQNEAQ (reference sequence). CDR3 length: 15 residues. Trimming left V 5 bases short and J 3 bases short, with 17 bases between. Use of 60 Vbeta and 13 Jbeta primers characterized the PCR. Original processing notes: In a later analysis, of approximately 81 million unique beta chains, approximately 10 million appeared in at least two donors. Libraries were prepared by immunoSEQ multiplex PCR; TCRdb keeps only in-frame clonotypes and omits some of them. The V and J calls and clone size come from that table; D and trimming were worked out from the DNA. The table for this sample gives 150,000 or so clones. Healthy bone marrow donors made up the donor group. The data stem from a study of cytomegalovirus exposure and HLA in healthy donors. Findings of the study overall: Later examination showed HLA-associated TCR beta chains had greater clonal expansion than equally common others.

This chain joins TRBV7-9 and TRBJ2-7; a weak D match, TRBD2 (5 bases). Sequencing was done on a sample of PBMCs. This sequence was found in a woman aged 50 to 60 in good health and CMV-seronegative. The DNA of the CDR3 is TGTGCCAGCAGCCCCGAGGAGGCCTACCTCTACGAGCAGTACTTC. Its translation is CASSPEEAYLYEQYF. The full variable domain, rest sourced from reference TRBV7-9 and TRBJ2-7, is DTGVSQNPRHKITKRGQNVTFRCDPISEHNRLYWYRQTLGQGPEFLTYFQNEAQLEKSRLLSDRFSAERPKGSFSTLEIQRTEQGDSAMYLCASSPEEAYLYEQYFGPGTRLTVT.